The present entry profiles one T cell receptor (beta chain) with its context. No antigen is known for it. Construction of the TCR beta libraries employed iRepertoire HTBI primers in conjunction with Arm-PCR of CDR3 regions. TCRdb redid the calling of the multiplex PCR reads with MiXCR, one entry per CDR3 protein. The sample has roughly 400,000 distinct CDR3 sequences; about 15% are singletons. These data belong to a study of regulatory T cells in long-lasting Graves disease. Study results and caveats: Patients with persistent disease showed a bias toward TRBV28, TRBJ1-2 and TRBJ2-5. Relative to new patients (966), persistent patients exhibited greater sharing of public clonotypes (approximately 2,700).

Germline CDR1 SGDLS, CDR2 YYNGEE. This CDR3 has 14 residues. V lost 4 bases to trimming and J lost 3 bases, with 13 bases between them. Documented time point: newly diagnosed GD, antithyroid drugs for less than 3 months. The authors made the TCR library using RNA they extracted from PBMCs. These sequences were also reported in another study, on T cells in Graves' hyperthyroidism and ophthalmopathy. This second study notes: Uncontrolled infection, other autoimmune disease, pregnancy or lactation led to exclusion. Most expanded thyroid clonotypes above 0.001 recurred in blood.

The sample was peripheral blood mononuclear cells (PBMCs), taken at new diagnosis, from a patient treated with antithyroid drugs. This sequence originates from a woman aged 40-49 years with Graves disease. The J gene is TRBJ1-2, the V gene TRBV9; a weak D match, TRBD1 (6 bases). The CDR3 loop is CASSITDSHYGYTF. CDR3 sequence (DNA): TGTGCCAGCAGCATAACGGACAGCCACTATGGCTACACCTTC.